These 28 T cell receptor beta chains came from one sample sequenced in a study of blood T cells in healthy people across ages. Using a J-beta primer mix together with a sample-barcoded 5' primer, a second PCR was run for roughly 6 to 11 cycles. TCRdb independently ran MiXCR on the 5' RACE reads; one entry per CDR3 protein. Here the sample spans around 780,000 distinct CDR3 sequences, around three fifths being singletons. The specimen sequenced was blood. These receptors all come from a man between 35 and 55 years old in good health.

V gene TRBV20-1 combines with J gene TRBJ1-2; 8 bases fit TRBD1. V dropped 6 bases and J dropped 0; count of bases not matched to a gene: 3. Germline lookup yields CDR1 DFQATT and CDR2 SNEGSKA (reference sequence). This CDR3 is 13 amino acids long. The chain's CDR3 is CSAPGQANYGYTF. The CDR3 DNA reads TGCAGTGCCCCGGGACAGGCTAACTATGGCTACACCTTC.

The chain combines TRBV6-2 or TRBV6-3 with TRBJ2-3; D tentatively reads TRBD1 or TRBD2 (5 bases each). V was cut by 7 bases and J by 6 bases, with 17 bases left in between. The CDR3 contains 14 residues. Germline V gives CDR1 MNHEY, CDR2 SVGEGT. The CDR3, as DNA: TGTGCCAGCACCTGGGGGTCTTTGCTGGATACGCAGTATTTT. It specifies CASTWGSLLDTQYF.

This clonotype was observed a handful of times. The rearrangement joins TRBV15 to TRBJ2-5; D not certain. Germline V CDR1 and CDR2: LNHNV, YYDKDF (reference sequence). V shed 5 bases and J shed 0 bases, with 7 bases lying between them. This CDR3 spans 13 amino acids. The CDR3 spells CATSSLYQETQYF. CDR3 bases: TGTGCCACCAGCTCCCTGTACCAAGAGACCCAGTACTTC. Looking up the rest from reference TRBV15 and TRBJ2-5 gives the full variable domain: DAMVIQNPRYQVTQFGKPVTLSCSQTLNHNVMYWYQQKSSQAPKLLFHYYDKDFNNEADTPDNFQSRRPNTSFCFLDIRSPGLGDTAMYLCATSSLYQETQYFGPGTRLLVL.

The rearrangement uses TRBV29-1 and TRBJ2-5; no reliable D call. Looked up from germline, CDR1 is SQVTM and CDR2 is ANQGSEA. V lost 6 bases, J lost 4 bases, and 9 bases lay in between. The CDR3 has 11 amino acids. For the CDR3, the DNA is TGCAGCGTAACTATCGGAGAGACCCAGTACTTC. This encodes CSVTIGETQYF. The full variable domain, in which reference TRBV29-1 and TRBJ2-5 provide the parts outside the CDR3, is SAVISQKPSRDICQRGTSLTIQCQVDSQVTMMFWYRQQPGQSLTLIATANQGSEATYESGFVIDKFPISRPNLTFSTLTVSNMSPEDSSIYLCSVTIGETQYFGPGTRLLVL.

V is TRBV14 and J is TRBJ1-5, with D unresolved. Trimming left V 1 base short and J 5 bases short, with 6 bases between. From germline, CDR1 is SGHDN and CDR2 FVKESK. The CDR3 is 13 amino acids. The CDR3 is CASSQVADQPQHF. The DNA for the CDR3 is TGTGCCAGCAGCCAAGTGGCAGATCAGCCCCAGCATTTT.

V usage is TRBV6-5 and J usage is TRBJ2-3, with TRBD2 matching over 7 bases. V lost 8 bases, J lost 0 bases, and 2 bases stayed unmatched. The CDR3 is 13 amino acids. The germline gives CDR1 MNHEY, CDR2 SVGAGI. This CDR3 is CASGAGSTDTQYF. The CDR3 region has the DNA TGTGCCAGCGGAGCGGGGAGCACAGATACGCAGTATTTT.

This clonotype has more than one count but fewer than ten. This chain connects TRBV29-1 to TRBJ2-5, with D hard to call. Matching the DNA end better, TRBJ2-7 makes the J call doubtful. Germline V gives CDR1 SQVTM, CDR2 ANQGSEA. The CDR3 extends over 13 amino acids. The CDR3 protein is CSVEASAYGEQYF. CDR3 in DNA: TGCAGCGTTGAAGCCAGTGCTTATGGCGAGCAGTACTTC.

This clonotype was detected a few times. The V gene is TRBV6-6, the J gene TRBJ2-5, with TRBD1 as a possible D gene (5 bases). Trimming removed 7 bases from V and 5 bases from J, with 14 bases in between. This CDR3 comprises 13 residues. Germline V gene data show CDR1 as MNHNY and CDR2 as SVGAGI (reference sequence). CDR3: CASIHRPAETQYF. The CDR3 DNA reads TGTGCCAGCATTCACAGGCCGGCGGAGACCCAGTACTTC.

This chain links TRBV24-1 with TRBJ2-7; the D gene is possibly TRBD2 (5 bases). The germline V gene encodes CDR1 KGHDR and CDR2 SFDVKD. The ends were cut back, 9 bases at V and 4 bases at J, with 15 bases in the middle. The CDR3 spans 13 residues. Written as DNA, the CDR3 is TGTGCCACCTCGGAGACGGGAATATACGAGCAGTACTTC. Its protein product is CATSETGIYEQYF.

The chain couples TRBV5-1 to TRBJ2-5; TRBD2 aligns across 9 bases. CDR3 length equals 15 residues. The V gene end was trimmed by 6 bases and the J gene end by 1 base; junction bases not matched to a gene: 7. The V gene's germline CDR1 is SGHRS and CDR2 YFSETQ. The CDR3 spells CASTQGTSLQETQYF. The DNA of the CDR3 is TGCGCCAGCACCCAAGGGACTAGCCTCCAAGAGACCCAGTACTTC.

This clonotype showed up just once. The rearrangement links TRBV20-1 to TRBJ1-1, with D tentatively TRBD1 (5 bases). This CDR3 has 15 amino acids. V gave up 0 bases and J gave up 1 base, with 12 bases separating them. Germline values: CDR1 DFQATT, CDR2 SNEGSKA (reference sequence). In nucleotides, the CDR3 is TGCAGTGCTAGAGATACAGGAATGGGGAACACTGAAGCTTTCTTT. It specifies CSARDTGMGNTEAFF.

This clonotype was seen only once. This chain links TRBV18 with TRBJ2-7, with no clear D. The CDR3 length is 16 residues. The germline V gene encodes CDR1 KGHSH and CDR2 LQKENI. V was pared by 8 bases and J by 3 bases, with 23 bases between. CDR3 loop: CASPHHVLTPSYEQYF. In DNA, the CDR3 is TGTGCCAGCCCTCACCATGTTCTAACTCCAAGCTACGAGCAGTACTTC. The variable domain in full, with the rest retrieved from reference TRBV18 and TRBJ2-7, is NAGVMQNPRHLVRRRGQEARLRCSPMKGHSHVYWYRQLPEEGLKFMVYLQKENIIDESGMPKERFSAEFPKEGPSILRIQQVVRGDSAAYFCASPHHVLTPSYEQYFGPGTRLTVT.

The chain links TRBV6-4 to TRBJ2-1; D possibly corresponds to TRBD1 (5 bases). Trimming removed 6 bases at V and 3 bases at J, with 15 bases between. The CDR3 has 15 residues. In germline, CDR1 is MRHNA, CDR2 SNTAGT. In DNA, the CDR3 is TGTGCCAGCAGGCGAGACAGCGACCACTACAATGAGCAGTTCTTC. Encoded protein: CASRRDSDHYNEQFF.

This clonotype has a handful of counts. The chain uses TRBV25-1 and TRBJ2-1, with D uncertain. V dropped 3 bases and J dropped 4 bases, with 16 bases sitting between them. The CDR3 totals 16 residues. Per the germline V gene, CDR1 is MGHDK and CDR2 is SYGVNS. CDR3 sequence reads: CASSDSRRIRYNEQFF. CDR3 coding DNA: TGTGCCAGCAGTGATTCGAGGAGAATAAGGTACAATGAGCAGTTCTTC.

This clonotype has only one observation. This sequence joins TRBV9 and TRBJ2-5, with 12 bases aligning to TRBD2. This CDR3 has 16 residues. The V segment lost 5 bases and the J segment 1 base; nucleotides outside the gene matches: 6. Germline assignment: CDR1 SGDLS and CDR2 YYNGEE. The CDR3 region is CASSGGLAGIQETQYF. The CDR3 nucleotides are TGTGCCAGCAGTGGTGGACTAGCGGGGATCCAAGAGACCCAGTACTTC.

The table lists this clonotype with a few counts. Germline and junction disagree at one end, which may indicate a read error. The rearrangement joins TRBV5-1 to TRBJ1-6, with D possibly TRBD1 on 6 matching bases. The CDR3 loop spans 18 amino acids. CDR1 is SGHRS, CDR2 YFSETQ, per germline. The CDR3 nucleotides read TGCGCCAGCAGCTTGAGGCGCCTACAGGGTGTACATAATTCGCCCCTCCACTTT. As protein: CASSLRRLQGVHNSPLHF.

The chain recombines TRBV5-1 with TRBJ2-1; 10 positions agree with TRBD2. The ends lost 4 bases at V and 5 bases at J; junction bases unmatched: 9. The CDR3 sequence is 16 residues long. Germline V gene lookup returns CDR1 SGHRS and CDR2 YFSETQ. CDR3 DNA: TGCGCCAGCAGCCCATTTAGCGGGGGGAATCACAATGAGCAGTTCTTC. It encodes CASSPFSGGNHNEQFF. Complete variable domain (other parts from reference TRBV5-1 and TRBJ2-1): KAGVTQTPRYLIKTRGQQVTLSCSPISGHRSVSWYQQTPGQGLQFLFEYFSETQRNKGNFPGRFSGRQFSNSRSEMNVSTLELGDSALYLCASSPFSGGNHNEQFFGPGTRLTVL.

This clonotype occurred many times. This sequence joins TRBV12-3 or TRBV12-4 and TRBJ2-1; D possibly matches TRBD1 or TRBD2 (6 bases each). The CDR3 length is 13 residues. With 6 bases removed from V and 12 bases from J, the gap between germline ends came to 18 bases. CDR3 amino acids: CASSNPPEGGQFF. CDR3 bases: TGTGCCAGCAGCAATCCTCCCGAGGGGGGGCAGTTCTTC.

A single count supports this clonotype. The rearrangement links TRBV5-1 to TRBJ2-1, with no clear D. The J call may be wrong; the DNA end is better matched by TRBJ2-7. CDR1 and CDR2 (germline): SGHRS, YFSETQ. This CDR3 has 13 residues. The CDR3 coding sequence is TGCGCCAGTACCGAGACAAACTACAATGAGCAGTACTTC. Protein sequence: CASTETNYNEQYF.

As concerns this clonotype: At one boundary the junction diverges from the germline segment, which might be a read error. This sequence joins TRBV7-2 and TRBJ2-3, with 7 bases lining up with TRBD2. The CDR3 runs 15 residues. CDR1 is SGHTA, CDR2 FQGNSA, per germline. CDR3 in amino acids: CASSLDGRRTDTRYF. CDR3 DNA sequence: TGTGCCAGCAGCTTAGACGGGAGGCGCACAGATACGCGGTATTTT. Based on the CDR3 plus reference TRBV7-2 and TRBJ2-3, the full variable domain is GAGVSQSPSNKVTEKGKDVELRCDPISGHTALYWYRQSLGQGLEFLIYFQGNSAPDKSGLPSDRFSAERTGGSVSTLTIQRTQQEDSAVYLCASSLDGRRTDTRYFGPGTRLTVL.

V and J are TRBV12-3 or TRBV12-4 and TRBJ1-5; D remains ambiguous. V was shortened by 0 bases and J by 7 bases, with 7 bases between the two germline ends. CDR3 length equals 13 residues. CDR3 coding DNA: TGTGCCAGCAGTTTAGCAGGGAAACAGCCCCAGCATTTT. Its translation: CASSLAGKQPQHF.

V is TRBV7-2 and J is TRBJ2-4; no clear D gene. With 6 bases removed from V and 8 bases from J, the gap between germline ends came to 8 bases. This CDR3 is built from 11 residues. Looked up from germline, CDR1 is SGHTA and CDR2 is FQGNSA. The CDR3 sequence is CASRVTDIQYF. DNA for the CDR3: TGTGCCAGCAGGGTAACGGACATTCAGTACTTC.

The V and J genes are TRBV10-3 and TRBJ1-2; D possibly corresponds to TRBD1 (5 bases). The CDR3 is 16 residues long. Germline V gene data show CDR1 as ENHRY and CDR2 as SYGVKD. Trimming left V 1 base short and J 8 bases short, with 20 bases between. CDR3 bases: TGTGCCATCAGTGAGTGGCCCGACTCCCAGGGTATCGGCTACACCTTC. It yields the protein CAISEWPDSQGIGYTF.

CDR3 protein: CASSRVVSRGTYGYTF. The CDR3 bases are TGTGCCAGCAGCCGAGTGGTGTCGCGGGGGACCTATGGCTACACCTTC. The chain combines TRBV14 with TRBJ1-2, with D tentatively TRBD1 (5 bases). Germline-derived CDR1 and CDR2 are SGHDN and FVKESK. V was clipped by 4 bases and J by 4 bases, with 19 bases between them. The CDR3 spans 16 residues.

This clonotype was recorded a few times. The genes are TRBV6-2 or TRBV6-3 and TRBJ2-3, with TRBD2 identical over 10 bases. V shed 2 bases and J 6 bases; nucleotides not matched to a gene: 5. CDR1 and CDR2 from the germline V gene are MNHEY and SVGEGT. This CDR3 spans 15 amino acids. As DNA, the CDR3 is TGTGCCAGCAGTTACCTAGCGGGAGCCTCGGATACGCAGTATTTT. Amino acid sequence: CASSYLAGASDTQYF.

CDR3 loop: CSANPQGSWDTQYF. CDR3 DNA sequence: TGCAGCGCCAACCCCCAGGGGAGTTGGGATACGCAGTATTTT. The chain combines TRBV29-1 with TRBJ2-3; maybe TRBD1 (6 bases). V lost 7 bases, J lost 6 bases, and 20 bases lay in between. The germline V gene has CDR1 SQVTM and CDR2 ANQGSEA. This CDR3 has 14 residues.

This rearrangement joins TRBV5-1 to TRBJ2-3; D possibly corresponds to TRBD2 (5 bases). CDR3 length: 16 amino acids. CDR1 and CDR2 (germline): SGHRS, YFSETQ. Trimming cost V 7 bases and J 5 bases, with 23 bases left between them. DNA of the CDR3: TGCGCCAGCTCCCAGGCCCGACGACCCGCGGGAGATACGCAGTATTTT. This sequence encodes CASSQARRPAGDTQYF.

The chain links TRBV28 to TRBJ2-5, with 10 bases lining up with TRBD2. Germline V CDR1 and CDR2: MDHEN, SYDVKM. CDR3 length: 15 residues. The V and J ends lost 5 bases and 5 bases, in that order; junction bases with no gene match: 8. The CDR3, as DNA: TGTGCCAGCAGTGCCCGGACTAGCGGAGCGGAGACCCAGTACTTC. This translates into CASSARTSGAETQYF.